The 3 T cell receptor beta chains given below trace back to one sample, sequenced in a study of blood T cell repertoires in COVID-19. Clones were read by immunoSEQ multiplex PCR, and TCRdb kept only the in-frame ones, dropping some. The table has 250,000 to 350,000 clones, around four fifths seen once. Sequenced input: peripheral blood. The receptors come from a woman in her fifties or sixties with active or convalescent COVID-19.

The CDR3 spells CASSLIRGGTGEQYF. DNA of the CDR3: TGTGCCAGCAGCTTAATTCGGGGAGGGACAGGGGAGCAGTACTTC. The chain links TRBV5-4 to TRBJ2-7; 9 bases fit TRBD1. V shed 2 bases and J 7 bases; nucleotides not matched to a gene: 10. Germline V gene sequence: CDR1 SGHNT, CDR2 YYREEE (reference sequence). The CDR3 sequence is 15 residues long.

The chain carries TRBV5-4 and TRBJ2-3; 9 bases are a match to TRBD2. The germline CDR1 and CDR2 sequences are SGHNT and YYREEE (reference sequence). The CDR3 loop spans 15 amino acids. V trimming: 3 bases; J trimming: 6 bases; junction bases outside the gene matches: 8. In nucleotides, the CDR3 is TGTGCCAGCAGCTGGGGGGTAGCGGGAGAGGATACGCAGTATTTT. This gives the protein CASSWGVAGEDTQYF.

This chain uses TRBV3-1 (or the pseudogene TRBV3-2) with TRBJ2-7; 7 positions agree with TRBD2. The CDR3 extends over 13 amino acids. The V gene's germline CDR1 is LGHDT and CDR2 YNNKEL (reference sequence). V lost 2 bases and J lost 7; bases outside the gene matches: 5. The CDR3, as DNA: TGTGCCAGCAGCCAACGACTAGCAGGTGAGCAGTACTTC. Its translation is CASSQRLAGEQYF.